What follows describes a single T cell receptor beta chain. Its binding antigen is unknown. Per-nucleotide qualities are absent, and no much larger clonotype sits a single base away. The data derive from a study of T cell repertoires in cytomegalovirus infection (dated by TCRdb to the late 2010s). Study-wide context: Donor HLA type was relevant to the analysis, as public TCR beta signatures indicated carriage of CMV infection together with the matching HLA type. General study outcomes and caveats: The ex vivo response was dominated by HLA-C-restricted CMV-specific TCR beta clonotypes, which also provided the single most frequent clonotype in two of eight donors. In both this cohort and an independent roughly 350-donor cohort, the cumulative frequency of public TCR beta family members distinguished carriers of CMV infection plus the relevant HLA type.

These reads were obtained on an Illumina HiSeq 1500. The public reads were reanalyzed by TCRdb: fastp trimming at Q25, MiXCR alignment, in-frame beta chains only. When rows share a CDR3 protein, they turn into one entry using the most common DNA and genes. This sample comprises 57,000 or so distinct CDR3 sequences, 33% of them detected only once. The top ten clonotypes cover just under 70% of the sample. Inclusive of the bounding cysteine and phenylalanine, the CDR3 is 14 residues long. The only DNA kept is the CDR3, 42 bases in frame from the first base. V is clipped by 6 bases and J by 4 bases, and the sequence between their germline boundaries is 15 bases long. In the germline V gene, CDR1 corresponds to LGHNT and CDR2 to FRNRAP.

This sequence was found in a human donor in good health (CMV status not recorded). Some clones in this sample may be carry-over from other donors' samples. Specimen: PBMCs, sequenced either directly or after in vitro stimulation (not recorded which). The V and J segments used are TRBV12-5 and TRBJ2-5, and possibly TRBD2, on 6 matching bases. The CDR3 reads as follows: CASGAPGVPETQYF. The DNA is as follows: TGTGCTAGTGGCGCCCCGGGAGTCCCAGAGACCCAGTACTTC.